The 8 T cell receptor beta chains listed next were all sequenced from one sample in a study of T cells after yellow fever vaccination. TCRdb analysed the 5' RACE reads with MiXCR anew, one entry per CDR3 protein. The sample includes roughly 500,000 distinct CDR3 sequences, roughly 19% of them seen just once. The source was PBMCs, collected 15 days after the yellow fever booster vaccination. The receptors originated from a man under 40 who received the YFV17D yellow fever vaccine.

This clonotype was recorded at least ten times. This chain links TRBV10-1 with TRBJ2-2; 12 bases align to TRBD2. Germline V lookup: CDR1 WNHNN, CDR2 SYGVQD (reference sequence). The CDR3 covers 15 residues. Losses at the gene ends were 5 bases for V and 6 bases for J; bases not matched to a gene: 4. CDR3 nucleotide sequence: TGCGCCAGCAGTAAAGGACTAGCGGGACCCGGGGAGCTGTTTTTT. Translating it yields CASSKGLAGPGELFF.

This clonotype has more than one count but fewer than ten. V and J are TRBV11-3 and TRBJ2-5; 10 bases fit TRBD1. The germline V gene has CDR1 SGHNT and CDR2 YENEEA. The CDR3 spans 13 residues. The V and J ends lost 8 bases and 4 bases, in that order; junction bases with no gene match: 4. In DNA, the CDR3 is TGTGCCAGCGGACAGGGGGTAGGAGAGACCCAGTACTTC. Translation: CASGQGVGETQYF.

In this sample, this clonotype turned up a few times. The genes are TRBV20-1 and TRBJ2-7; a possible D gene is TRBD2 (6 bases). V was pared by 4 bases and J by 2 bases, with 15 bases between. The CDR3 has 14 amino acids. The germline gives CDR1 DFQATT, CDR2 SNEGSKA (reference sequence). Written as DNA, the CDR3 is TGCAGTGCTACCCCCCCGGGGGAAGCCTACGAGCAGTACTTC. This gives the protein CSATPPGEAYEQYF.

V is TRBV5-5 and J is TRBJ2-1; D is perhaps TRBD1 or TRBD2 (5 bases each). V was shortened by 3 bases and J by 7 bases, with 8 bases between the two germline ends. The CDR3 extends over 12 amino acids. Germline values: CDR1 SGHKS, CDR2 YYEKEE (reference sequence). The CDR3 sequence: CASSSRENEQFF. In nucleotides, the CDR3 is TGTGCCAGCAGCTCCAGGGAGAATGAGCAGTTCTTC.

CDR3 in amino acids: CSAIKLAGSYNEQFF. In nucleotides, the CDR3 is TGCAGTGCCATTAAACTAGCGGGATCCTACAATGAGCAGTTCTTC. This chain connects TRBV20-1 to TRBJ2-1; 10 bases are shared with TRBD2. The CDR3 totals 15 residues. V was pared by 6 bases and J by 1 base, with 6 bases of the junction left unmatched. Per germline, CDR1 DFQATT and CDR2 SNEGSKA (reference sequence).

This clonotype was seen just once. This rearrangement joins TRBV12-3 or TRBV12-4 to TRBJ2-3, with 14 bases that match TRBD2. V lost 5 bases and J lost 4; bases outside the gene matches: 11. The CDR3 runs to 18 residues. The CDR3 sequence: CASSHKPRLAGGPDTQYF. CDR3 bases: TGTGCCAGCAGTCATAAACCTCGACTAGCGGGAGGGCCAGATACGCAGTATTTT.

The chain is built from TRBV10-3 and TRBJ2-1; D is perhaps TRBD2 (5 bases). Looked up from germline, CDR1 is ENHRY and CDR2 is SYGVKD. This CDR3 contains 17 residues. V was pared by 6 bases and J by 6 bases, with 24 bases between. CDR3 in amino acids: CAISLRLVGVGSNEQFF. As DNA, the CDR3 is TGTGCCATCAGCCTTCGGCTGGTCGGGGTGGGGTCCAATGAGCAGTTCTTC.

The J gene is TRBJ1-5, the V gene TRBV6-5; D perhaps matches TRBD1 (6 bases). The V end lost 0 bases, the J end lost 0 bases, and 9 bases lay between the germline ends. Germline assignment: CDR1 MNHEY and CDR2 SVGAGI. The length of the CDR3 is 16 residues. The DNA for the CDR3 is TGTGCCAGCAGTTACTCGGCCAGGGGTAGCAATCAGCCCCAGCATTTT. Residues: CASSYSARGSNQPQHF.